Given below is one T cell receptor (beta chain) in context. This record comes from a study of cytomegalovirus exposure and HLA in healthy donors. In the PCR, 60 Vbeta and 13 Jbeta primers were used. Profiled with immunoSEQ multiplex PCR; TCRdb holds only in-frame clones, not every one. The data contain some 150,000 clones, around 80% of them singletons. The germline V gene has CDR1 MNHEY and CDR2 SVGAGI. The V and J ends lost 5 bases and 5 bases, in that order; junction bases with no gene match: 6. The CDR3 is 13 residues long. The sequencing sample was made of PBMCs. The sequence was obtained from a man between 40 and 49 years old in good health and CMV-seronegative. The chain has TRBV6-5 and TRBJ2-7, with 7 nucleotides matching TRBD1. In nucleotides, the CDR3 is TGTGCCAGCAGTCGACAGGGACGGAACGAGCAGTACTTC. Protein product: CASSRQGRNEQYF.